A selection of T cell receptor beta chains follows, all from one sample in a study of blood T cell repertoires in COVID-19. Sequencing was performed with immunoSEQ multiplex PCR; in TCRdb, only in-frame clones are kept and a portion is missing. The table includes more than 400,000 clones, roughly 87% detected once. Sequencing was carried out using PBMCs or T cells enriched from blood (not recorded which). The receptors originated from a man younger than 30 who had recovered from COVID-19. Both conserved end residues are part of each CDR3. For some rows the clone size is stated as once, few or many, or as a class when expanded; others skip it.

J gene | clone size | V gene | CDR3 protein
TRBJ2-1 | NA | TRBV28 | CASSSAGVGNEQFF
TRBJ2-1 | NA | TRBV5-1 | CASQDRGLLASGNEQFF
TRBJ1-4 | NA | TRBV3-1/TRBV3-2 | CASSQEQGSGEKLFF
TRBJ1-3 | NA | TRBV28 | CASSLPQGSGNTIYF
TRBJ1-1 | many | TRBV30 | CAWQEGSYTEAFF
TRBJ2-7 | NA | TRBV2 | CASSDGGRARGEQYF
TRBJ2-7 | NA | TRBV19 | CASSPAEGLRYEQYF
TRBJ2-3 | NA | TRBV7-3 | CASSLRSGSILRDTQYF
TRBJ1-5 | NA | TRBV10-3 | CAISVQDNQPQHF
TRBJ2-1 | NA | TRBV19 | CASRLVNEQFF
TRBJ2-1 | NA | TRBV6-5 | CASSYYAEPNEQFF
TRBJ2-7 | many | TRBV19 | CASQGRGRSYEQYF
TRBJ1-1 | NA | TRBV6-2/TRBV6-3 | CASSFYRGSTEAFF
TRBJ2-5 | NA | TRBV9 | CASSPRGRAGSETQYF
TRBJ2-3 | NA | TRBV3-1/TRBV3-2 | CASSPGLAGGPGDTQYF
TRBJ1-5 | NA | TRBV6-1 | CASSDWRDQPQHF
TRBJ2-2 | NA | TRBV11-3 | CASSPGDNTGELFF
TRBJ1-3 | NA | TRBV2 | CASALEPELRNTIYF
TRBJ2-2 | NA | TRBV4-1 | CASSQDGLGITGELFF
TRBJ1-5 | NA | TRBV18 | CASSRQGNQPQHF
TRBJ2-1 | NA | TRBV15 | CATSRPGLAGRLAVFF
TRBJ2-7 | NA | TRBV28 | CASSLTGSSYEQYF
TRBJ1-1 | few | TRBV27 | CASGPGGVRTAFF
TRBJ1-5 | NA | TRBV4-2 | CASSQSFSQQPQHF
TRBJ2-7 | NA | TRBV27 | CASSAGTGTYEQYF
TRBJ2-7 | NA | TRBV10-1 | CASSESSGIGYEQYF
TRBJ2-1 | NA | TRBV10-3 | CAISEAVGQAYNEQFF
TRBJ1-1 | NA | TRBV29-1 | CSVARGTVTEAFF
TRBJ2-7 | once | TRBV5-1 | CASSQGGGAYEQYF
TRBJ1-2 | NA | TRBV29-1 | CSVGRGLNYGYTF
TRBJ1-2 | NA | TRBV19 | CASSIAGVPGYGYTF